A selection of T cell receptor beta chains follows, all from one sample in a study of CD8+CD57+ T cells in acquired aplastic anemia. TCRdb itself ran the reads through MiXCR, one entry per CDR3 protein. There are around 250,000 distinct CDR3 sequences in the sample; roughly 82% occur only once, and 35% to 50% lies in the top ten. Sequencing input: sorted CD4+, CD8+, or CD8+CD57+ T cells (not recorded which) from PBMCs. These receptor sequences come from a human donor with aplastic anemia. Each CDR3 is given with its conserved first and last residue. Fields, in order: V gene, clone size, CDR3 protein. Some rows mark clone size as missing; the rest say once, few, many or name a class of expanded clone.

v_call: TRBV29-1
clone_size: -
cdr3_aa: CSVESGNTEAFF

v_call: TRBV7-3
clone_size: once
cdr3_aa: CASSLGTGSEQYF

v_call: TRBV5-1
clone_size: -
cdr3_aa: CASSLASGSHRDTQYF

v_call: TRBV9
clone_size: -
cdr3_aa: CASSAGPDTYYLYF

v_call: TRBV29-1
clone_size: -
cdr3_aa: CSVEDNGRPDTQYF

v_call: TRBV7-8
clone_size: -
cdr3_aa: CASSLGLAPGTEQFF

v_call: TRBV10-3
clone_size: -
cdr3_aa: CAISVAAFSYTQYF

v_call: TRBV7-9
clone_size: -
cdr3_aa: CASSLDGFSYEESF

v_call: TRBV19
clone_size: -
cdr3_aa: CASSIPTLAYKTQFF

v_call: TRBV7-8
clone_size: -
cdr3_aa: CASSLGGGADHGF

v_call: TRBV7-3
clone_size: -
cdr3_aa: CASSSSGTSGETQYF

v_call: TRBV9
clone_size: -
cdr3_aa: CASSFQERQGSDEQFF

v_call: TRBV6-2/TRBV6-3
clone_size: many
cdr3_aa: CASSDSGGVGETQYF

v_call: TRBV7-2
clone_size: -
cdr3_aa: CASSSGTKHNSPLYF

v_call: TRBV7-2
clone_size: -
cdr3_aa: CASSLDLKGNTEAF

v_call: TRBV12-3/TRBV12-4
clone_size: -
cdr3_aa: CASSLTGTGATYTEAFF

v_call: TRBV7-6
clone_size: once
cdr3_aa: CATSSTTGKEAFFF

v_call: TRBV2
clone_size: -
cdr3_aa: CASSRAGQSSSYEQYF

v_call: TRBV5-8
clone_size: -
cdr3_aa: CASSSLATYGYTF

v_call: TRBV7-9
clone_size: -
cdr3_aa: CASSLAGGPAGANF

v_call: TRBV7-3
clone_size: -
cdr3_aa: CASSSSGTWGKTQFF

v_call: TRBV7-8
clone_size: -
cdr3_aa: CASSLAGSTWEQYTF

v_call: TRBV7-9
clone_size: -
cdr3_aa: CASSLVRDGLVFGDGF

v_call: TRBV12-3/TRBV12-4
clone_size: -
cdr3_aa: CASTLGISTDTQYF

v_call: TRBV7-9
clone_size: -
cdr3_aa: CASSLAGTNQPQHF

v_call: TRBV7-8
clone_size: -
cdr3_aa: CASSLRGGGVDEQF

v_call: TRBV6-1
clone_size: -
cdr3_aa: CASSVQGGFTGELFF

v_call: TRBV6-5
clone_size: -
cdr3_aa: CASSQRGGGGRDEQFF

v_call: TRBV9
clone_size: -
cdr3_aa: CASGGAGILEQFF

v_call: TRBV7-2
clone_size: -
cdr3_aa: CASSAGQGGKNIQYF